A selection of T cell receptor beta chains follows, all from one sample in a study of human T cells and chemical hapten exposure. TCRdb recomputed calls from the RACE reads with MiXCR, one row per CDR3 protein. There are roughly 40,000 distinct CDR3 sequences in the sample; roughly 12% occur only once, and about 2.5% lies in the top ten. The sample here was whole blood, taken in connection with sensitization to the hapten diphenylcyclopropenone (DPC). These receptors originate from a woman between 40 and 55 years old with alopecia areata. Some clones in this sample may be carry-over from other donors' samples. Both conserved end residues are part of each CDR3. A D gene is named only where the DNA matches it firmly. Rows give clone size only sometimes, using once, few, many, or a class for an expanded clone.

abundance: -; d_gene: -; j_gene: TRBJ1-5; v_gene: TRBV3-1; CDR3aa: CASSQKRTVMYSNQPQHF; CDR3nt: TGTGCCAGCAGCCAAAAACGGACGGTGATGTATAGCAATCAGCCCCAGCATTTT
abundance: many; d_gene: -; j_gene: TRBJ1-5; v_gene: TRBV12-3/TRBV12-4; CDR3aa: CASRKTAYSNQPQHF; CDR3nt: TGTGCCAGCAGAAAGACAGCTTATAGCAATCAGCCCCAGCATTTT
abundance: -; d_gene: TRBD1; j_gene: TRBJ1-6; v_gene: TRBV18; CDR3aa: CTSSLTGTDNSPLHF; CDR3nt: TGTACCAGCTCACTAACCGGGACAGATAATTCACCCCTCCACTTT
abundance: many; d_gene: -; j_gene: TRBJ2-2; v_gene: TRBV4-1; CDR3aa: CASSHPGPGELFF; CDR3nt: TGCGCCAGCAGCCACCCGGGGCCCGGGGAGCTGTTTTTT
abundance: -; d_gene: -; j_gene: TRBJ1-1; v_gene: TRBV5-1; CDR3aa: CASSLLTEAEAFF; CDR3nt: TGCGCCAGCAGCCTACTGACAGAAGCTGAAGCTTTCTTT
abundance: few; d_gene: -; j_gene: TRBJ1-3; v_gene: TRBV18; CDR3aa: CASSPQTRGSGNTIYF; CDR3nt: TGTGCCAGCTCACCTCAGACCAGGGGTTCTGGAAACACCATATATTTT
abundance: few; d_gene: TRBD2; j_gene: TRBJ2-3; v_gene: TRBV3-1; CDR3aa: CASSQLAGLDTQYF; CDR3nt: TGTGCCAGCAGCCAACTAGCGGGCCTGGATACGCAGTATTTT
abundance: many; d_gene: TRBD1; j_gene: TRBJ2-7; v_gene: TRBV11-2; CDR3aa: CASRPLSSTGPTYEQYF; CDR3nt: TGTGCCAGCAGACCCCTTTCCTCGACAGGGCCAACCTACGAGCAGTACTTC
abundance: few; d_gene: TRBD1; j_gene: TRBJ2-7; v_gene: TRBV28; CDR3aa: CASSSPGQGAYEQYF; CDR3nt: TGTGCCAGCAGTAGCCCGGGACAGGGTGCCTACGAGCAGTACTTC
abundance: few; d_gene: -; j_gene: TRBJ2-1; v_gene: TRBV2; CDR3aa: CASHREPYNEQFF; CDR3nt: TGTGCCAGCCACAGGGAACCCTACAATGAGCAGTTCTTC
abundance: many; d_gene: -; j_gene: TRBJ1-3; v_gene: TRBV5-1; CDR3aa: CASSTRQDSGNTIYF; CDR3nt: TGCGCCAGCAGCACCCGACAGGACTCTGGAAACACCATATATTTT
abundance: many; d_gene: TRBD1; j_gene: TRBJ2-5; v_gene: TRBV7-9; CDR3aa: CASSQGQAVQETQYF; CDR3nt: TGTGCCAGCAGCCAAGGACAGGCGGTCCAAGAGACCCAGTACTTC
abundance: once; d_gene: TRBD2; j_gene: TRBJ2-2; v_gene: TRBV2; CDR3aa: CASSDRGLPNIGELFF; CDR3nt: TGTGCCAGCAGTGACCGGGGACTACCAAACATCGGGGAGCTGTTTTTT
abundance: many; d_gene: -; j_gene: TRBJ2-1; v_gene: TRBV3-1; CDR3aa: CASSQSIVSYNEQFF; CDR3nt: TGTGCCAGCAGCCAGTCTATAGTCTCCTACAATGAGCAGTTCTTC
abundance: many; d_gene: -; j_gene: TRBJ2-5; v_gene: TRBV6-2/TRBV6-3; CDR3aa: CASSYSGETQYF; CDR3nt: TGTGCCAGCAGTTACTCCGGGGAGACCCAGTACTTC
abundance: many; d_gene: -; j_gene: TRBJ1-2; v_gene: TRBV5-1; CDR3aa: CASSLAPDIVNYGYTF; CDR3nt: TGCGCCAGCAGCTTAGCCCCGGACATCGTTAACTATGGCTACACCTTC
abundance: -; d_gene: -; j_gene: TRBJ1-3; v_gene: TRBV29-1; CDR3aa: CSAKEATAGNTIYF; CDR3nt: TGCAGCGCTAAGGAGGCGACAGCCGGAAACACCATATATTTT